This T cell receptor beta chain was captured by sequencing in a study of T-cell reconstitution after alpha-beta-depleted transplantation in children. This clonotype has at least ten counts. The CDR3 has 15 residues. Trimming removed 6 bases from V and 0 bases from J; junction bases left unmatched: 7. Germline V gene sequence: CDR1 MDHEN, CDR2 SYDVKM. Unique molecular identifiers were built into the TCRbeta library. TCRdb independently ran MiXCR on the PCR reads; one entry per CDR3 protein. The sample includes about 610,000 distinct CDR3 sequences, roughly a tenth of them seen just once. This specimen consisted of PBMCs from the stem cell graft donor, obtained from the stem cell graft. The V and J genes are TRBV28 and TRBJ2-7, with 8 positions matching TRBD2. The clonotype was recovered from a human donor who donated a stem cell graft to a child with acute myeloid leukemia. The CDR3 DNA sequence: TGTGCCAGCAGCCCTAGCGGGTCAAGCTCCTACGAGCAGTACTTC. It yields the protein CASSPSGSSSYEQYF.